This TCR beta chain was obtained from a study of T-cell memory formation after mild COVID-19. Study context: The TCR clusters were mostly specific to one donor.

This clonotype has a single count. Its antigen remains unknown. Study-wide results and limits: Pre-infection memory carried some responding clones, suggesting that cross-reactive memory joined. Shrinking CD4+ clones were chiefly CM and EM; CD8+ ones were chiefly EMRA.

It was 5'RACE with constant-segment primers that produced the TCR alpha and TCR beta cDNA libraries, which carried sample barcodes and UMIs. TCRdb fed the 5' RACE reads into MiXCR, producing one record per CDR3 protein. Of 250,000 to 300,000 distinct CDR3 sequences in the sample, 16% were seen once. Germline V lookup: CDR1 MGHRA, CDR2 YSYEKL. V lost 5 bases and J lost 8; bases outside the gene matches: 9. This CDR3 is built from 15 residues. Sequencing input: PBMCs or a T cell subset sorted from them (not recorded which). The receptor's source is a man aged 18 to 30 who had mild COVID-19 (a few samples of this study predate the infection). Cell type and time point are not known. V gene TRBV4-1 combines with J gene TRBJ1-4; 9 bases are shared with TRBD1. The CDR3 protein is CASSSAGTGREKLFF. In nucleotides, the CDR3 is TGCGCCAGCAGCTCCGCCGGGACAGGGAGAGAAAAACTGTTTTTT.